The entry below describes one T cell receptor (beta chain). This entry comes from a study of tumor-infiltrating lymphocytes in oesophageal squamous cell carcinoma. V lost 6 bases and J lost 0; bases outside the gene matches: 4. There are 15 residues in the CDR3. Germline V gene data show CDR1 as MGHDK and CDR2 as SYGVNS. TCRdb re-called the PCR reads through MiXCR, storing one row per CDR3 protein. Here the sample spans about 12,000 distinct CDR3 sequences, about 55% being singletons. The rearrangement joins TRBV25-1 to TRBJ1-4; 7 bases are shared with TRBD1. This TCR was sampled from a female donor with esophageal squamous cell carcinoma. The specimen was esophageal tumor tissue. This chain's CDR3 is CASSRGGSTNEKLFF. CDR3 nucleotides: TGTGCCAGCAGCAGGGGGGGATCAACTAATGAAAAACTGTTTTTT.